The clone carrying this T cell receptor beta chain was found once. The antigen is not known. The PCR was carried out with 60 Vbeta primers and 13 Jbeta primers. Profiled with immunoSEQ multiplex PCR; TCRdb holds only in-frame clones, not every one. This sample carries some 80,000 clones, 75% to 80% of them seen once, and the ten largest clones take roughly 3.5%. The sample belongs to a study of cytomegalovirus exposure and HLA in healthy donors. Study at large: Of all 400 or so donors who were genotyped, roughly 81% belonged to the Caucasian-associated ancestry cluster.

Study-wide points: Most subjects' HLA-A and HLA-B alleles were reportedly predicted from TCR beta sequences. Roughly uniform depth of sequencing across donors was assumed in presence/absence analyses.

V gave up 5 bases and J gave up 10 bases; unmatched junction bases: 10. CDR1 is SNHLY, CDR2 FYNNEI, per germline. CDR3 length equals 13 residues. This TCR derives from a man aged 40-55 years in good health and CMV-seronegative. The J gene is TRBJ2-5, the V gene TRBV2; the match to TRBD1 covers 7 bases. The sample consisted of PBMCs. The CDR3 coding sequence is TGTGCCAGCAGTCCCGGGACAGCCGGGGACCAGTACTTC. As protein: CASSPGTAGDQYF.